This TCR beta chain was captured in a study of blood T cell repertoires in COVID-19. The J segment lost 7 bases and the V segment lost 6 bases, leaving 5 bases of the junction unmatched. The CDR3 contains 14 residues. Germline V gene lookup returns CDR1 SGHTA and CDR2 FQGNSA. Assay used: immunoSEQ multiplex PCR; TCRdb lists only in-frame clones, some missing. The data show roughly 250,000 clones, more than 65% seen once. The receptor comes from a person between 70 and 80 years old with COVID-19, enrolled during active disease. The rearrangement links TRBV7-2 to TRBJ2-2, with TRBD1 identical over 10 bases. The sample consisted of peripheral blood. This chain's CDR3 is CASRPGQGNGELFF. Written as DNA, the CDR3 is TGTGCCAGCAGGCCGGGACAGGGGAACGGGGAGCTGTTTTTT.